Sequencing of this T cell receptor (beta chain) was carried out in a study of blood T cell repertoires in COVID-19. Background on the study: Acute and convalescent COVID-19 samples came from the United States, Italy and Spain. Sample material is recorded as cDNA or gDNA derived from T cells, B-cell-depleted T cells, or PBMCs.

Trimming left V 0 bases short and J 7 bases short, with 11 bases between. The CDR3 contains 15 residues. Germline lookup yields CDR1 SGHRS and CDR2 YFSETQ. Authors' analysis steps: Estimation of nucleated cell counts relied on the amplification of reference gene primers. Generated by immunoSEQ multiplex PCR, the TCRdb table keeps only in-frame clones and is missing some. V, J and clone size are taken as reported in that table, and D and trimming were inferred from the DNA itself. The sample lists under 80,000 clones, roughly 86% occurring once. What was sequenced was peripheral blood. The clonotype comes from a man between 65 and 79 years old with acute or convalescent COVID-19. V and J are TRBV5-1 and TRBJ1-6, with D tentatively TRBD1 (5 bases). CDR3 sequence reads: CASSLAGGNNSPLHF. Here the CDR3 DNA reads TGCGCCAGCAGCTTGGCGGGGGGGAACAATTCACCCCTCCACTTT.